Shown below are 29 T cell receptor beta chains from a single sample sequenced in a study of T-cell reconstitution after alpha-beta-depleted transplantation in children. Molecular barcoding with unique molecular identifiers was used for the TCRbeta library. TCRdb redid the calling of the PCR reads with MiXCR, one entry per CDR3 protein. This repertoire shows 200,000 to 250,000 distinct CDR3 sequences, 7.5% to 9.5% found once; its top ten account for 35% to 45%. The specimen was PBMCs, mostly from graft donor cells, collected 360 days after TCRalphabeta/CD19-depleted stem cell transplant. These receptors all come from a male patient aged 2 to 9 who had a stem cell transplant for acute myeloid leukemia, so the T cells may come from the graft donor.

Many counts were recorded for this clonotype. The chain carries TRBV12-3 or TRBV12-4 and TRBJ2-1; 7 bases agree with TRBD1. The CDR3 totals 13 residues. V shed 8 bases and J 8 bases; nucleotides not matched to a gene: 9. CDR3 protein: CASRTDRFDEQFF. CDR3 bases: TGTGCCAGCCGTACGGACAGGTTCGATGAGCAGTTCTTC.

There are a few counts of this clonotype. The J gene is TRBJ2-3, the V gene TRBV7-6; TRBD2 matches at 7 bases. This CDR3 comprises 16 residues. Trimming at V came to 0 bases and at J to 1 base, leaving 4 bases not matched to a gene. CDR1 and CDR2 from the germline V gene are SGHVS and FNYEAQ. The CDR3 is CASSLAPSGRTDTQYF. The CDR3 DNA sequence: TGTGCCAGCAGCTTAGCCCCTAGCGGCCGCACAGATACGCAGTATTTT.

The chain carries TRBV27 and TRBJ2-5, with TRBD1 as a possible D gene (6 bases). V was clipped by 5 bases and J by 2 bases, with 15 bases between them. Germline lookup yields CDR1 MNHEY and CDR2 SMNVEV (reference sequence). The CDR3 is 15 residues long. The CDR3 protein is CASSPITGRQETQYF. The CDR3 region has the DNA TGTGCCAGCAGTCCCATTACAGGGAGACAAGAGACCCAGTACTTC.

This clonotype was recorded at least ten times. The rearrangement joins TRBV11-3 to TRBJ2-3; D not resolved. V was cut by 0 bases and J by 6 bases, with 7 bases left in between. Germline V gene lookup returns CDR1 SGHNT and CDR2 YENEEA. The CDR3 spans 13 residues. In nucleotides, the CDR3 is TGTGCCAGCAGCTTAGATGTTTCGGATACGCAGTATTTT. It yields the protein CASSLDVSDTQYF.

The table lists this clonotype with many counts. The chain combines TRBV10-3 with TRBJ2-7; D may be TRBD1 (6 bases). CDR1 is ENHRY, CDR2 SYGVKD, per germline. V lost 0 bases to trimming and J lost 4 bases, with 13 bases between them. CDR3 size: 15 residues. The CDR3: CAISESGTGKYEQYF. Written as DNA, the CDR3 is TGTGCCATCAGTGAGTCGGGTACAGGGAAATACGAGCAGTACTTC.

The chain combines TRBV6-1 with TRBJ1-2; TRBD1 might be the D (6 bases). Per the germline V gene, CDR1 is MNHNS and CDR2 is SASEGT. V was shortened by 7 bases and J by 2 bases, with 11 bases between the two germline ends. This CDR3 spans 13 amino acids. The CDR3 sequence: CASKRDNNYGYTF. CDR3 in DNA: TGTGCCAGCAAAAGGGACAACAACTATGGCTACACCTTC.

Many counts were recorded for this clonotype. The chain has TRBV20-1 and TRBJ2-7, with D perhaps matching TRBD2 (6 bases). CDR1 is DFQATT and CDR2 is SNEGSKA in the germline V gene (reference sequence). This CDR3 has 12 amino acids. Trimming pared 3 bases from V and 6 bases from J, leaving 12 bases between. For the CDR3, the DNA is TGCAGTGCTAGGGTTTCGGGACTCGAGCAGTACTTC. Protein: CSARVSGLEQYF.

This clonotype showed up many times. The chain employs TRBV7-6 and TRBJ1-2; D is undetermined. The CDR3 loop spans 16 amino acids. The V end lost 0 bases, the J end lost 0 bases, and 11 bases lay between the germline ends. CDR1 is SGHVS and CDR2 is FNYEAQ in the germline V gene. CDR3 sequence reads: CASSLARKGSNYGYTF. In DNA form, the CDR3 reads TGTGCCAGCAGCTTAGCGCGGAAAGGTTCTAACTATGGCTACACCTTC.

This clonotype was found a few times. This chain connects TRBV6-1 to TRBJ2-1, with TRBD2 matching over 12 bases. Germline V gene sequence: CDR1 MNHNS, CDR2 SASEGT. Trimming at V came to 10 bases and at J to 6 bases, leaving 7 bases not matched to a gene. The CDR3 extends over 14 amino acids. The CDR3: CAILAGGPSNEQFF. In DNA, the CDR3 is TGTGCCATTCTAGCGGGAGGGCCTTCCAATGAGCAGTTCTTC.

The table lists this clonotype with a few counts. The V call is TRBV15, the J call TRBJ2-7, with D perhaps matching TRBD2 (6 bases). Deletions cut 0 bases from V and 2 bases from J, with 20 bases between. The CDR3 runs 18 residues. The germline V gene encodes CDR1 LNHNV and CDR2 YYDKDF (reference sequence). The CDR3 region has the DNA TGTGCCACCAGCAGAGATACGGGAATGGCTAGCGATACCTACGAGCAGTACTTC. Translating it yields CATSRDTGMASDTYEQYF.

Comment on this clonotype: The conserved phenylalanine or tryptophan normally closing the CDR3 is absent here, so this likely arose from a read error. V and J are TRBV6-2 or TRBV6-3 and TRBJ2-7, with D maybe TRBD2 (6 bases). The CDR3 spans 15 residues. V dropped 7 bases and J dropped 3 bases, with 19 bases sitting between them. CDR1 MNHEY and CDR2 SVGEGT come from the germline V gene. The CDR3 bases are TGTGCCAGCATTTGGAGTGAGCGGGCCGACTACGAGCAGTACTAC. Its translation: CASIWSERADYEQYY.

This rearrangement joins TRBV7-9 to TRBJ2-7; TRBD2 matches at 8 bases. Trimming took 4 bases from V and 1 from J; bases not matched to a gene: 6. Looked up from germline, CDR1 is SEHNR and CDR2 is FQNEAQ (reference sequence). The CDR3 has 15 amino acids. CDR3 nucleotide sequence: TGTGCCAGCAGCTCTGTAGCGGGGCCATCCTACGAGCAGTACTTC. This codes for CASSSVAGPSYEQYF.

Points on this clonotype: The conserved phenylalanine or tryptophan is not found at the CDR3 terminus, so this likely reflects a read error. The chain uses TRBV12-3 or TRBV12-4 and TRBJ2-1; tentative D call: TRBD2 (5 bases). This CDR3 has 14 residues. V lost 3 bases to trimming and J lost 5 bases, with 11 bases between them. The CDR3 DNA sequence: TGTGCCAGCAGTTTCTCCAGGACTCACAATGAGCAGTTCGTC. Its protein product is CASSFSRTHNEQFV.

This clonotype has at least ten counts. The chain uses TRBV5-1 and TRBJ2-3; tentative D call: TRBD2 (5 bases). Per germline, CDR1 SGHRS and CDR2 YFSETQ. V lost 4 bases to trimming and J lost 1 base, with 10 bases between them. This CDR3 region has 14 residues. The CDR3 region has the DNA TGCGCCAGCAGCAGGAGGTTCCGCACAGATACGCAGTATTTT. As protein: CASSRRFRTDTQYF.

This clonotype came up a few times. The rearrangement joins TRBV12-3 or TRBV12-4 to TRBJ1-5; no reliable D call. The V gene lost 7 bases and the J gene lost 5 bases, with 18 bases spanning the gap. This CDR3 spans 15 amino acids. The CDR3 nucleotides are TGTGCCAGCACCATGGCTGGAAGAGGTGATCAGCCCCAGCATTTT. This translates into CASTMAGRGDQPQHF.

This clonotype appeared a few times. The genes are TRBV20-1 and TRBJ2-3; TRBD1 aligns across 9 bases. The trim removed 5 bases at V and 0 bases at J, leaving 6 bases unmatched. The V gene's germline CDR1 is DFQATT and CDR2 SNEGSKA (reference sequence). The CDR3 covers 15 residues. The CDR3 DNA sequence: TGCAGTGCTTACAGGGGGCGCCGGAGCACAGATACGCAGTATTTT. It is translated as CSAYRGRRSTDTQYF.

This clonotype has just a few counts. CDR3 region: CSWAGGAGYNEQFF. The CDR3 DNA reads TGCAGTTGGGCGGGAGGGGCCGGCTACAATGAGCAGTTCTTC. The chain is built from TRBV20-1 and TRBJ2-1; 9 bases map to TRBD2. Germline V gene lookup returns CDR1 DFQATT and CDR2 SNEGSKA (reference sequence). This CDR3 is built from 14 residues. V dropped 8 bases and J dropped 3; count of bases not matched to a gene: 8.

This clonotype has ten or more counts. V usage is TRBV12-3 or TRBV12-4 and J usage is TRBJ1-2; D is possibly TRBD1 (5 bases). With 3 bases removed from V and 8 bases from J, the gap between germline ends came to 10 bases. CDR3 length: 12 residues. Here the CDR3 DNA reads TGTGCCAGCAGTTTGAATGGGGGAGGCTACACCTTC. This encodes CASSLNGGGYTF.

The DNA for the CDR3 is TGTGCCAGCAGCTTGGCCCTAGCGGTCGCGAACACCGGGGAGCTGTTTTTT. This encodes CASSLALAVANTGELFF. This chain uses TRBV5-5 with TRBJ2-2, with 7 bases lining up with TRBD2. V shed 0 bases, J shed 0 bases, and the junction held 5 bases outside the gene matches. Germline CDR1 reads SGHKS; CDR2 reads YYEKEE (reference sequence). The CDR3 contains 17 residues. The complete variable domain, with remaining parts taken from reference TRBV5-5 and TRBJ2-2, reads DAGVTQSPTHLIKTRGQQVTLRCSPISGHKSVSWYQQVLGQGPQFIFQYYEKEERGRGNFPDRFSARQFPNYSSELNVNALLLGDSALYLCASSLALAVANTGELFFGEGSRLTVL.

The chain's CDR3 is CASSIGRYEQYV. The CDR3 nucleotides read TGTGCCAGCAGTATTGGCCGCTACGAGCAGTACGTC. This chain uses TRBV28 with TRBJ2-7; no clear D. Germline-derived CDR1 and CDR2 are MDHEN and SYDVKM. This CDR3 region has 12 residues. Trimming left V 5 bases short and J 3 bases short, with 8 bases between.

This clonotype turned up a few times. This sequence joins TRBV10-3 and TRBJ2-3, with TRBD2 matching 8 bases. The V segment lost 3 bases and the J segment 1 base; nucleotides outside the gene matches: 3. The germline gives CDR1 ENHRY, CDR2 SYGVKD. CDR3 size: 15 residues. The CDR3 is CAISDLRGGTDTQYF. Here the CDR3 DNA reads TGTGCCATCAGTGATCTGCGGGGGGGCACAGATACGCAGTATTTT.

About this clonotype: A single base separates this from a much larger clone, so it may be a read error. This chain uses TRBV20-1 with TRBJ2-1; TRBD2 matches 12 bases. J was trimmed by 6 bases and V by 5 bases; bases with no gene match: 8. There are 15 residues in the CDR3. Germline lookup yields CDR1 DFQATT and CDR2 SNEGSKA (reference sequence). The CDR3 DNA reads TGCAGTGCTGTACAACTAGCGGGAGGAATCAATGAGCAGTTCTTC. Protein: CSAVQLAGGINEQFF.

The table lists this clonotype with many counts. The chain uses TRBV29-1 and TRBJ1-2; TRBD1 is a possible D gene (5 bases). CDR1 SQVTM and CDR2 ANQGSEA come from the germline V gene. This CDR3 has 15 amino acids. Trimming cost V 0 bases and J 4 bases, with 15 bases left between them. The CDR3 sequence: CSVEEGTAVGYGYTF. DNA of the CDR3: TGCAGCGTTGAAGAGGGGACGGCTGTAGGCTATGGCTACACCTTC.

This clonotype was observed many times. The chain is built from TRBV15 and TRBJ2-1; D is unclear. Trimming pared 2 bases from V and 8 bases from J, leaving 13 bases between. This CDR3 comprises 14 residues. The germline V gene has CDR1 LNHNV and CDR2 YYDKDF (reference sequence). The CDR3 region has the DNA TGTGCCACCAGCAGACGGAACAAAGTCGATGAGCAGTTCTTC. Protein sequence: CATSRRNKVDEQFF.

There are many counts of this clonotype. CDR3 DNA sequence: TGCGCCAGCAGCTTGGGGCCAAATTACGAGCAGTACGTC. Its translation is CASSLGPNYEQYV. The chain couples TRBV5-1 to TRBJ2-7; D call uncertain. Deletions cut 0 bases from V and 4 bases from J, with 8 bases between. This CDR3 region has 13 residues. Germline V gene sequence: CDR1 SGHRS, CDR2 YFSETQ.

The chain combines TRBV12-3 or TRBV12-4 with TRBJ1-6; tentatively, D is TRBD1 (5 bases). This CDR3 contains 13 residues. Trimming pared 1 base from V and 7 bases from J, leaving 5 bases between. The CDR3 DNA follows: TGTGCCAGCAGTTTAGAGGGGAATTCACCCCTCCACTTT. Residues: CASSLEGNSPLHF.

A few counts support this clonotype. The chain employs TRBV5-1 and TRBJ2-2; 12 bases are a match to TRBD2. From germline, CDR1 is SGHRS and CDR2 YFSETQ. J gave up 5 bases and V 4 bases, and 3 bases lay outside the gene matches. The CDR3 totals 15 residues. This chain's CDR3 is CASSAGLAGTGELFF. The CDR3 DNA follows: TGCGCCAGCAGCGCCGGACTAGCGGGGACCGGGGAGCTGTTTTTT.

In its sample, this clonotype was seen a few times. The rearrangement joins TRBV3-1 to TRBJ2-5, with 8 bases lining up with TRBD2. The CDR3 length is 17 residues. Germline lookup yields CDR1 LGHDT and CDR2 YNNKEL (reference sequence). With V trimmed by 1 base and J by 1 base, 8 bases remained unmatched. CDR3 in DNA: TGTGCCAGCAGCCAAGGCACTAGCGGCAACCTCCAAGAGACCCAGTACTTC. This gives the protein CASSQGTSGNLQETQYF.

This clonotype was counted ten times or more. This chain connects TRBV12-3 or TRBV12-4 to TRBJ2-1; no reliable D call. Trimming cost V 4 bases and J 0 bases, with 7 bases left between them. The CDR3 sequence is 14 residues long. In DNA form, the CDR3 reads TGTGCCAGCAGTTGGCGAAGCTCCTACAATGAGCAGTTCTTC. It codes for CASSWRSSYNEQFF.